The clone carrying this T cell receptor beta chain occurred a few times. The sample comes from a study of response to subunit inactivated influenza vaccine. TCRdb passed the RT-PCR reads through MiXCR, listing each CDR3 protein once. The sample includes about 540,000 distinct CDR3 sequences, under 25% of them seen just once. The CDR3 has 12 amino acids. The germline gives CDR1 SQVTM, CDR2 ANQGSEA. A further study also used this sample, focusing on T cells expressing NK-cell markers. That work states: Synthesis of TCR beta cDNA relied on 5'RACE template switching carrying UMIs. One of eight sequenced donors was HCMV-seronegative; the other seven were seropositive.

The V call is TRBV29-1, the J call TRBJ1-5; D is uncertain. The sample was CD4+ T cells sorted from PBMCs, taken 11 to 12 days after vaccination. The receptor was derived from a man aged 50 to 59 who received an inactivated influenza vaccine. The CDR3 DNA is TGCAGTGCCGGCTTGGGCAATCAGCCCCAGCATTTT. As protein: CSAGLGNQPQHF.